This T cell receptor beta chain is drawn from a study of OX40 agonist ivuxolimab in advanced cancers. The CDR3 has 16 amino acids. Per germline, CDR1 KGHSH and CDR2 LQKENI. The V end was cut by 1 base, the J end by 0 bases, with 10 bases between. Study-wide findings and caveats: No antigen was identified for the clonally expanded peripheral T cells. Both CD4+ and CD8+ T cell populations in blood had undergone clonal expansion by week 6 at 0.1 to 3.0 mg/kg.

Clones were read by immunoSEQ multiplex PCR, and TCRdb kept only the in-frame ones, dropping some. In the table there are about 92,000 clones, more than 75% of which are singletons. In the case of this clone: Its antigen is unknown.

The input for sequencing was CD4+ or CD8+ T cells sorted from blood, taken in a trial of the OX40 agonist ivuxolimab. The gene calls are TRBV18 and TRBJ1-3; D is unclear. This TCR was sampled from an adult with an advanced solid tumor such as melanoma, head and neck, liver or kidney cancer. The CDR3 nucleotides are TGTGCCAGCTCACCACAAGCAGCCGACTCTGGAAACACCATATATTTT. It translates to CASSPQAADSGNTIYF.